This T cell receptor (beta chain) originates from a study of somatic mutations in cytotoxic T cells in rheumatoid arthritis. General study points: Exceedance of 20% of CD8+ cells by the largest CD8+ clone occurred in about an eighth of the roughly 60 patients.

The CDR3 is made up of 15 amino acids. Trimming left V 1 base short and J 0 bases short, with 9 bases between. Germline lookup yields CDR1 SGDLS and CDR2 YYNGEE. Profiled with immunoSEQ multiplex PCR; TCRdb holds only in-frame clones, not every one. The sample yields thousands of clones, approximately 66% seen once. On this clone: The antigen is unknown.

The rearrangement links TRBV9 to TRBJ2-3, with a weak D call TRBD1 (6 bases). Sequencing used CD8+ T cells sorted from blood. The clonotype originates from a man aged 40-50 years in good health. The CDR3 protein is CASSVWTASTDTQYF. The CDR3 DNA follows: TGTGCCAGCAGCGTATGGACAGCTAGCACAGATACGCAGTATTTT.